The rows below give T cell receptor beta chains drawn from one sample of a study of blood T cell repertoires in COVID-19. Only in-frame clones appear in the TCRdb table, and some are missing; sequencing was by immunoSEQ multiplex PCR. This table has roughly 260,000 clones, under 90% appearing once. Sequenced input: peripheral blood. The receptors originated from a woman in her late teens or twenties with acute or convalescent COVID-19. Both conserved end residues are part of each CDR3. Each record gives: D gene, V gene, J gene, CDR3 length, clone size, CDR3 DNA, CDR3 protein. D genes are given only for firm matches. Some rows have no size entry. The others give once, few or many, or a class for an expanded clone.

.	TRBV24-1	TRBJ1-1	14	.	TGTGCCACCAGTGATTCTCGGACTCCCACTGAAGCTTTCTTT	CATSDSRTPTEAFF
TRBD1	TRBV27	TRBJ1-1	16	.	TGTGCCAGCAGCCTAGACAGGGGGCGCCCCGGGACTGAAGCTTTCTTT	CASSLDRGRPGTEAFF
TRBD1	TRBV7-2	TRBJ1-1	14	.	TGTGCCAGCAGCATAAACACAGGGGACACTGAAGCTTTCTTT	CASSINTGDTEAFF
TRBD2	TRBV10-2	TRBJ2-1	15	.	TGCGCCAGCAGTGTCGGGACTAGCGGAATCAATGAGCAGTTCTTC	CASSVGTSGINEQFF
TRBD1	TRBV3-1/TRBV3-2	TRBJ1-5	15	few	TGTGCCAGCAGCCCTGGAGCGACAGGGGGGCAGCCCCAGCATTTT	CASSPGATGGQPQHF
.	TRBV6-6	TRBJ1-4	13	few	TGTGCCAGCAGTTGGCAGGGGAAGGAAAAACTGTTTTTT	CASSWQGKEKLFF
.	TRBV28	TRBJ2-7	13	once	TGTGCCAGCAGTTTAAGTCAGGGGCACGAGCAGTACTTC	CASSLSQGHEQYF
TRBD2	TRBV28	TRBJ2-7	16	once	TGTGCCAGCAGTTTGTTTCGCGGGAGCCTACTCTACGAGCAGTACTTC	CASSLFRGSLLYEQYF
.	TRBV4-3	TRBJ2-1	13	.	TGCGCCAGCAGCCAAGGTGGGGCAAATGAGCAGTTCTTC	CASSQGGANEQFF
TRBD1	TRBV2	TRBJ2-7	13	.	TGTGCCAGCGTGGACAGGGGATCCTACGAGCAGTACTTC	CASVDRGSYEQYF
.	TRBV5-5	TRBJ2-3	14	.	TGTGCCAGCTTCGCAGGGACATGGTCAGATACGCAGTATTTT	CASFAGTWSDTQYF
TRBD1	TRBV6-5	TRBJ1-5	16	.	TGTGCCAGCAGTTACTCGGGACAGGGACTGTGGCAGCCCCAGCATTTT	CASSYSGQGLWQPQHF
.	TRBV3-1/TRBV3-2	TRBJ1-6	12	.	TGTGCCAGCAGCCCCCCCAGGGCACCCCTCCACTTT	CASSPPRAPLHF
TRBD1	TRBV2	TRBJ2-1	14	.	TGTGCCAGCAGCAAAGACAGGGGCTACAATGAGCAGTTCTTC	CASSKDRGYNEQFF
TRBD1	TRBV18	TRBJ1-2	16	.	TGTGCCAGCTCCCGGGACAGCAATCCCTCTAACTATGGCTACACCTTC	CASSRDSNPSNYGYTF
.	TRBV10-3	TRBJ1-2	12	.	TGTGCCATCAGTGAACGGGGGGGTGGCTACACCTTC	CAISERGGGYTF
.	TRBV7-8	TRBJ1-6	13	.	TGTGCCAGCAGCCAAATCCGGGACACGCACCTCCACTTT	CASSQIRDTHLHF
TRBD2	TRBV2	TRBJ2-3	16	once	TGTGCCAGCTCCTTAGGACTAGCGGGAGGGAGAGATACGCAGTATTTT	CASSLGLAGGRDTQYF
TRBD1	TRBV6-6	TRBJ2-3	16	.	TGTGCCAGCAGTTACTCTACAGGGGCCCGCACAGATACGCAGTATTTT	CASSYSTGARTDTQYF
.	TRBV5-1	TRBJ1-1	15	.	TGCGCCAGCAGCACCTTGGACCGGGCCCTCAGGGGAGCTTTCTTT	CASSTLDRALRGAFF
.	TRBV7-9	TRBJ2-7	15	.	TGTGCCAGCAGAAAGGGAGTTTCGAGCTCCTACGAGCAGTACTTC	CASRKGVSSSYEQYF
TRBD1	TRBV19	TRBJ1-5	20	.	TGTGCCAGTAGTATAAGGACAGGGGCAGGGGGTTTGTATAGCAATCAGCCCCAGCATTTT	CASSIRTGAGGLYSNQPQHF
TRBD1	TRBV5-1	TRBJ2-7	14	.	TGCGCCAGCAGCTCAGGGGACAGGGGAGCGGATCAGTACTTC	CASSSGDRGADQYF
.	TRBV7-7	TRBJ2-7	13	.	TGTGCTAGCAGCTTAGAAGAGAACTACGAGCAGTACTTC	CASSLEENYEQYF
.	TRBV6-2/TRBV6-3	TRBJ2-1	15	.	TGTGCCAGCAGTTACTCGATAGGCAGGGACAATGAGCAGTTCTTC	CASSYSIGRDNEQFF
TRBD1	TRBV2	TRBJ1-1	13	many	TGTGCCAGCAGTGGACAGGGGAACACTGAAGCTTTCTTT	CASSGQGNTEAFF
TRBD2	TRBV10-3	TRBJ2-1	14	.	TGTGCCATCGCCGGACTAGCGGGGGCCAATGAGCAGTTCTTC	CAIAGLAGANEQFF
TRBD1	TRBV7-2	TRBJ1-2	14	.	TGTGCCAGCAGCCCACAGGGGACTAACTATGGCTACACCTTC	CASSPQGTNYGYTF
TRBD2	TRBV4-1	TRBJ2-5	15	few	TGCGCCAGCAGCCCGGGGACTAGCGAACAAGAGACCCAGTACTTC	CASSPGTSEQETQYF
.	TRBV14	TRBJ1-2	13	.	TGTGCCAGCAGCCTGGACAGTATCTATGGCTACACCTTC	CASSLDSIYGYTF
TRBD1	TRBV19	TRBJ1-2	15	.	TGTGCCAGTAGTATAGCCGACAGGGGGCATCGAGGCTACACCTTC	CASSIADRGHRGYTF
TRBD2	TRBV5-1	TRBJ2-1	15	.	TGCGCCAGCAGCGGACTAGCGGGAGCCAATAATGAGCAGTTCTTC	CASSGLAGANNEQFF
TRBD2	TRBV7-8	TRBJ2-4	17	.	TGTGCCAGCAGCTTATCTTCCGTACTAGCGGGATTAAACATTCAGTACTTC	CASSLSSVLAGLNIQYF
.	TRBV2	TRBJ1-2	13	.	TGTGCCAGCAGTGAACAGAATAACTATGGCTACACCTTC	CASSEQNNYGYTF
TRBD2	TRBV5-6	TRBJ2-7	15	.	TGTGCCAGCAGCCCTCCGATTCGGGAGAAGCGGGGTTGGTACTTC	CASSPPIREKRGWYF
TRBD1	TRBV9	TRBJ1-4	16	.	TGTGCCAGCAGCGTAGCTTTCGGACAGGGTGGCGAAAAACTGTTTTTT	CASSVAFGQGGEKLFF
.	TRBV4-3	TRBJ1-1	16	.	TGCGCCAGCAGCCAAGATCCCTTTGGGGCTAACACTGAAGCTTTCTTT	CASSQDPFGANTEAFF
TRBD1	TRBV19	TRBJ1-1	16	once	TGTGCCAGTAGTATCGGGACAGGGTTACAGAACACTGAAGCTTTCTTT	CASSIGTGLQNTEAFF
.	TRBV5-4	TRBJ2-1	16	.	TGTGCCAGCAGCACCTGGACAGTCGGATCTTACAATGAGCAGTTCTTC	CASSTWTVGSYNEQFF
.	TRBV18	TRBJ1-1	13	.	TGTGCCAGCTCACCACAGGGGAGGACTGAAGCTTTCTTT	CASSPQGRTEAFF
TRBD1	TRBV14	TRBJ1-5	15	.	TGTGCCAGCAGCCGGGACAGGGTCGGCAATCAGCCCCAGCATTTT	CASSRDRVGNQPQHF
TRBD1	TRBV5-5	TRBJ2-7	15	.	TGTGCCAGCAGCCGTCCCGGGACAGGGGGCTACGAGCAGTACTTC	CASSRPGTGGYEQYF